This TCR beta chain was obtained from a study of shared clonotypes between healthy human individuals. Study context: Per-donor plates numbered three CD4 naive, three CD4 memory, two CD8 naive and one CD8 memory. Study results and limitations: Generation probability values for non-shared clonotypes were lower than those for clonotypes shared by all four donors.

In regard to this clone: What it recognizes is unknown.

The V segment lost 1 base and the J segment 3 bases; nucleotides outside the gene matches: 6. This CDR3 is 15 amino acids long. Germline lookup yields CDR1 SGHTA and CDR2 FQGNSA. Sequencing used immunoSEQ multiplex PCR; TCRdb keeps in-frame clones, though not all of them. The sample includes hundreds of thousands of clones, 90% to 96% seen only once; the top ten take about 0.057%. The chain uses TRBV7-2 and TRBJ2-7; 7 nucleotides line up with TRBD1. This clonotype originated in a woman aged 25 to 39 in good health. Sequencing used naive CD4+ T cells sorted from blood. Subset specified: CD45RA+ positively selected. CDR3 coding DNA: TGTGCCAGCAGCTTAGATGGGACAGAGGGCTACGAGCAGTACTTC. Translated, it gives CASSLDGTEGYEQYF.